This TCR beta chain derives from a study of CD8+CD57+ T cells in acquired aplastic anemia. Study context: Across the sorted CD4+ and CD8+ cells, DNA amounts averaged roughly 3 ug.

V lost 3 bases, J lost 2 bases, and 3 bases stayed unmatched. This CDR3 contains 14 residues. Germline V CDR1 and CDR2: SGHNT, YYREEE (reference sequence). It was genomic DNA that served as the template for profiling TCR beta VDJ and CDR3. TCRdb redid the calling of the reads with MiXCR, one entry per CDR3 protein. Here the sample spans about 71,000 distinct CDR3 sequences, around half being singletons. This clonotype was counted ten times or more. Its target is unknown. General study findings and limits: CD8+ Simpson's diversity showed no significant patient-control difference.

The TCR was taken from a human donor in good health, serving as a control. Material: sorted CD4+, CD8+, or CD8+CD57+ T cells (not recorded which) from PBMCs. The V and J genes are TRBV5-4 and TRBJ2-7; 9 bases line up with TRBD1. Here the CDR3 reads CASSSGQGAYEQYF. The CDR3 DNA reads TGTGCCAGCAGCTCGGGACAGGGAGCCTACGAGCAGTACTTC.